This T cell receptor (beta chain) came from a study of blood T cell repertoires in COVID-19. Study-level information: Sample material is recorded as cDNA or gDNA derived from T cells, B-cell-depleted T cells, or PBMCs.

Libraries were prepared by immunoSEQ multiplex PCR; TCRdb keeps only in-frame clonotypes and omits some of them. The sample lists about 120,000 clones, 79% seen once, with around 4.1% in the top ten. This clone was seen a handful of times. Per germline, CDR1 SGHVT and CDR2 SQSDAQ. This CDR3 spans 16 amino acids. The ends lost 6 bases at V and 3 bases at J; junction bases unmatched: 10. Sequencing was done on a sample of peripheral blood. The TCR was taken from a woman over 75 with acute or convalescent COVID-19. This sequence joins TRBV7-4 and TRBJ1-5, with 8 bases aligning to TRBD1. CDR3 residues: CASSLPLDRVNQPQHF. DNA for the CDR3: TGTGCCAGCAGTTTGCCCTTGGACAGGGTCAATCAGCCCCAGCATTTT.